Here is one TCR beta chain with its context. The antigen is unknown. These data come from a study of cytomegalovirus exposure and HLA in healthy donors. Study background: The 120 or so validation repertoires were reported in a later analysis to have been generated on the same platform as the roughly 720 first-cohort repertoires. The study's findings and limits: It was reportedly the case that the classifier diagnosed cytomegalovirus status with high specificity and sensitivity.

Here immunoSEQ multiplex PCR was the method, and the copy in TCRdb shows in-frame clones only, minus some. The table shows roughly 100,000 clones, with 86% occurring only once. These donors were members of the roughly 130-subject validation cohort, a group separate from the approximately 680-subject first cohort. The CDR3 has 14 residues. The V segment lost 3 bases and the J segment 6 bases; nucleotides outside the gene matches: 4. The germline CDR1 and CDR2 sequences are ENHRY and SYGVKD. The chain has TRBV10-3 and TRBJ1-2, with 10 bases fitting TRBD1. Input material: PBMCs. The TCR sequence derives from a woman younger than 30 in good health and CMV-seropositive. The CDR3 region has the DNA TGTGCCATCAGTGAACCCGGGACAGGGGATGGCTACACCTTC. It specifies CAISEPGTGDGYTF.